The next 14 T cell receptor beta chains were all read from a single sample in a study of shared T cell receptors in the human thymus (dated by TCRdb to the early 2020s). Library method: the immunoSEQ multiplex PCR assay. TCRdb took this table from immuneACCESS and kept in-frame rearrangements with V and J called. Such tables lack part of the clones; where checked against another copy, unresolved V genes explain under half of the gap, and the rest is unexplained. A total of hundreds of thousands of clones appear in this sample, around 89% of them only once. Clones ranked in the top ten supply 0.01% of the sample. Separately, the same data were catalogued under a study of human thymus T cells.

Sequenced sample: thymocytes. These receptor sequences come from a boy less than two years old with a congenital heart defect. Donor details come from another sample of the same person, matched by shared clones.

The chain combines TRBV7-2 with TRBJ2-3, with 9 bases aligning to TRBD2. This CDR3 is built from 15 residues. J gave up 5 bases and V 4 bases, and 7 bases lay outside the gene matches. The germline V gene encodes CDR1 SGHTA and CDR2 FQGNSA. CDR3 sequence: CASSSIAGAGDTQYF. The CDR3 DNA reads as TGTGCCAGCAGCTCTATAGCGGGAGCGGGAGATACGCAGTATTTT.

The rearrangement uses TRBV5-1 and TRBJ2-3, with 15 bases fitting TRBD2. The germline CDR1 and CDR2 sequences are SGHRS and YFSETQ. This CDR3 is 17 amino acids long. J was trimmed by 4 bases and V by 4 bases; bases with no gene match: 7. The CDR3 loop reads CASSSRTSGRAPDTQYF. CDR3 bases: TGCGCCAGCAGCAGCAGGACTAGCGGGAGGGCCCCAGATACGCAGTATTTT. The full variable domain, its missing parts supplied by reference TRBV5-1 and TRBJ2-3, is KAGVTQTPRYLIKTRGQQVTLSCSPISGHRSVSWYQQTPGQGLQFLFEYFSETQRNKGNFPGRFSGRQFSNSRSEMNVSTLELGDSALYLCASSSRTSGRAPDTQYFGPGTRLTVL.

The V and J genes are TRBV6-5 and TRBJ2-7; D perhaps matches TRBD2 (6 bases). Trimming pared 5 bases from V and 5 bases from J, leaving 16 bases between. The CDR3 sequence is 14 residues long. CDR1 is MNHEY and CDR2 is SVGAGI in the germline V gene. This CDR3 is CASSPKTSSHEQYF. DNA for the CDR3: TGTGCCAGCAGTCCCAAGACTAGTTCGCACGAGCAGTACTTC.

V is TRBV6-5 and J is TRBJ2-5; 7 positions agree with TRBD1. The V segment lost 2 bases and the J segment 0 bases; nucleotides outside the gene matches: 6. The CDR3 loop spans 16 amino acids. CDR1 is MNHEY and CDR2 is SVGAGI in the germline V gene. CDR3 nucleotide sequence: TGTGCCAGCAGTTACATGAGACAGGGTCACCAAGAGACCCAGTACTTC. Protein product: CASSYMRQGHQETQYF.

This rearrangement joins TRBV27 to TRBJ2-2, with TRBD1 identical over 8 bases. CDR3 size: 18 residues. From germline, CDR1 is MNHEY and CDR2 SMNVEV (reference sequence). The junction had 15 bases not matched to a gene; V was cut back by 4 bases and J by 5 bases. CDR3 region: CASSSRGVGQGNTGELFF. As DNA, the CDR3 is TGTGCCAGCAGTTCGCGAGGGGTCGGACAGGGAAATACCGGGGAGCTGTTTTTT.

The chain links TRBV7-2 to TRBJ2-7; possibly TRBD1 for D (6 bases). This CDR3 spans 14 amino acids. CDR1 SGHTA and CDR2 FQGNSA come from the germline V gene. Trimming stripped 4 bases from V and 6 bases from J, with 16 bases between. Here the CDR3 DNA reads TGTGCCAGCAGCTCCCAGGGGAAATCCATCGAGCAGTACTTC. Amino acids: CASSSQGKSIEQYF.

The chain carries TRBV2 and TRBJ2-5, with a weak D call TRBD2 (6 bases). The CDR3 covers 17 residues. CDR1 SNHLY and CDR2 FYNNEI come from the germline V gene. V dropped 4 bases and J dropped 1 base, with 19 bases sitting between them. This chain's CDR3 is CASSAPGLRLGQETQYF. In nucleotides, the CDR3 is TGTGCCAGCAGTGCCCCGGGACTTAGGTTGGGCCAAGAGACCCAGTACTTC.

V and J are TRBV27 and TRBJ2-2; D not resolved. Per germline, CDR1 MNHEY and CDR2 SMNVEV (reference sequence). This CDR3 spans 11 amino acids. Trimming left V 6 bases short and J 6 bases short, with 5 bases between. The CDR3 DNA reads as TGTGCCAGCAGGTTCGCCGGGGAGCTGTTTTTT. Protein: CASRFAGELFF.

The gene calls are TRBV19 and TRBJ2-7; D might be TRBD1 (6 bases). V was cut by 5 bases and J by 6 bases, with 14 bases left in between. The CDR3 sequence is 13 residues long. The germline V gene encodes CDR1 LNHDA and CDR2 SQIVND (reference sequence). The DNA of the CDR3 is TGTGCCAGTAGTCTACAGGGTACTGGCGAGCAGTACTTC. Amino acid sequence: CASSLQGTGEQYF. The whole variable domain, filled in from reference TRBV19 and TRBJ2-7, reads DGGITQSPKYLFRKEGQNVTLSCEQNLNHDAMYWYRQDPGQGLRLIYYSQIVNDFQKGDIAEGYSVSREKKESFPLTVTSAQKNPTAFYLCASSLQGTGEQYFGPGTRLTVT.

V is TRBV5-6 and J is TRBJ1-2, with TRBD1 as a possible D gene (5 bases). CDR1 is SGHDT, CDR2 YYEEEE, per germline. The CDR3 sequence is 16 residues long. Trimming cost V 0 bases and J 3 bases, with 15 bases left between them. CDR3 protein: CASSLGRERPHYGYTF. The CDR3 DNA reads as TGTGCCAGCAGCTTGGGCAGGGAACGTCCCCACTATGGCTACACCTTC.

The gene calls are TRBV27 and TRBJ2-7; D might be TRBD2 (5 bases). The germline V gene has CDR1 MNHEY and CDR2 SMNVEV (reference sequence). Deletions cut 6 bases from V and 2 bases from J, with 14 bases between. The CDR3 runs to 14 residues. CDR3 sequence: CASSWRPWAYEQYF. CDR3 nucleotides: TGTGCCAGCAGCTGGAGGCCGTGGGCCTACGAGCAGTACTTC.

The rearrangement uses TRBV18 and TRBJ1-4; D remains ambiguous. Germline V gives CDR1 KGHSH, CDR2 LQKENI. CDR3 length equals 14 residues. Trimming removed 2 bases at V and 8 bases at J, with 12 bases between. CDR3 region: CASSPGELREKLFF. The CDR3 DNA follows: TGTGCCAGCTCACCAGGGGAGCTACGGGAAAAACTGTTTTTT.

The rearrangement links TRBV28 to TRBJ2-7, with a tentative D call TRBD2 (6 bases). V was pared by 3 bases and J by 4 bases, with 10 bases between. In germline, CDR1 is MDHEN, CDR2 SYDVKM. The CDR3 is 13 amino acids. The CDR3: CASSFGGRYEQYF. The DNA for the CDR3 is TGTGCCAGCAGTTTTGGAGGGAGGTACGAGCAGTACTTC. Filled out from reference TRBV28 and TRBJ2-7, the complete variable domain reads DVKVTQSSRYLVKRTGEKVFLECVQDMDHENMFWYRQDPGLGLRLIYFSYDVKMKEKGDIPEGYSVSREKKERFSLILESASTNQTSMYLCASSFGGRYEQYFGPGTRLTVT.

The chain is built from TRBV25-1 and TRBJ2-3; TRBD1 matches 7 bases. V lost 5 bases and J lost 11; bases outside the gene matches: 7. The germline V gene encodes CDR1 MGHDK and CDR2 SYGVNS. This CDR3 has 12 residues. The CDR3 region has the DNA TGTGCCAGCAGTACAGGGGATGTTGGGCAGTATTTT. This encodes CASSTGDVGQYF.